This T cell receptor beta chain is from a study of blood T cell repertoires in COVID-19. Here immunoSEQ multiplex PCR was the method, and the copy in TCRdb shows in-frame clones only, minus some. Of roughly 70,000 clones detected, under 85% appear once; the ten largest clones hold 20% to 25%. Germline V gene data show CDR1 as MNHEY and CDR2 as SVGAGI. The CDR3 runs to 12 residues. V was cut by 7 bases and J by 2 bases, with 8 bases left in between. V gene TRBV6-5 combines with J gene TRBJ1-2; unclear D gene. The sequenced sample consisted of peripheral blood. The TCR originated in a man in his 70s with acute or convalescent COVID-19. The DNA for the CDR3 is TGTGCCAGCAAGGTCGGGAACTATGGCTACACCTTC. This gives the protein CASKVGNYGYTF.